This TCR beta chain was sequenced for a study of cytomegalovirus exposure and HLA in healthy donors. This PCR relied on a set of 60 Vbeta primers and 13 Jbeta primers. This table comes from immunoSEQ multiplex PCR, and its TCRdb copy is limited to in-frame clones, with some not included. The table shows about 100,000 clones, with 81% occurring only once. This clone was recorded a few times. Germline CDR1 is SQVTM and CDR2 is ANQGSEA. Trimming took 3 bases from V and 5 from J; bases not matched to a gene: 8. CDR3 length: 14 amino acids. The chain recombines TRBV29-1 with TRBJ2-7, with TRBD2 matching over 9 bases. The TCR sequence derives from a middle-aged man in good health and CMV-seropositive. Sequenced: PBMCs. The CDR3 DNA sequence: TGCAGCGTTGACGGGGCTAGCGGGAACGACGAGCAGTACTTC. This encodes CSVDGASGNDEQYF.